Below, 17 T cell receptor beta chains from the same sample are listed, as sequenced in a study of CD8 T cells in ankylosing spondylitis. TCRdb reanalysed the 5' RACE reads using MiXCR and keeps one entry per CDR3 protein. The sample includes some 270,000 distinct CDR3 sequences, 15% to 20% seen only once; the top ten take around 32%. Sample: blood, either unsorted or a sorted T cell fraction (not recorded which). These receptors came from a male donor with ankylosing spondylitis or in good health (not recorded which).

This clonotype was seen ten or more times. CDR3 in amino acids: CASSPPLAGLGNEQFF. The CDR3 DNA reads TGTGCCAGCAGTCCCCCACTAGCGGGGCTAGGCAATGAGCAGTTCTTC. The V call is TRBV12-3 or TRBV12-4, the J call TRBJ2-1, with 10 bases that match TRBD2. This CDR3 comprises 16 residues. The junction had 10 bases not matched to a gene; V was cut back by 5 bases and J by 6 bases.

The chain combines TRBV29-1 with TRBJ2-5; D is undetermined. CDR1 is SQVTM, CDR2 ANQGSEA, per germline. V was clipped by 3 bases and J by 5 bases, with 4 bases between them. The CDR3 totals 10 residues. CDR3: CSVEDETQYF. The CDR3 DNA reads TGCAGCGTTGAGGACGAGACCCAGTACTTC.

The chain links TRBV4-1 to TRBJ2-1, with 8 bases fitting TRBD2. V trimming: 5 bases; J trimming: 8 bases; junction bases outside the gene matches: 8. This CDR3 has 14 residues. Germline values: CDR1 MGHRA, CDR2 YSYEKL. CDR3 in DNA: TGCGCCAGCAGCGATACTAGCGGCCTCGATGAGCAGTTCTTC. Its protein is CASSDTSGLDEQFF.

CDR3: CASSLDASTEAFF. CDR3 sequence (DNA): TGCGCCAGCAGCTTGGACGCTTCGACTGAAGCTTTCTTT. This sequence joins TRBV5-1 and TRBJ1-1; D gene unclear. The CDR3 has 13 residues. V was clipped by 0 bases and J by 5 bases, with 8 bases between them. From germline, CDR1 is SGHRS and CDR2 YFSETQ.

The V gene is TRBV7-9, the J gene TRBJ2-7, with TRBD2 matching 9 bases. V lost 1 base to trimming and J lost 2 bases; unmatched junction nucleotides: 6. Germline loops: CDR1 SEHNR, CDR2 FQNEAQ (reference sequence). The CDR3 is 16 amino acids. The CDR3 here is CASSLDGLAGPYEQYF. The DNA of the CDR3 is TGTGCCAGCAGCTTAGATGGTCTAGCGGGACCCTACGAGCAGTACTTC.

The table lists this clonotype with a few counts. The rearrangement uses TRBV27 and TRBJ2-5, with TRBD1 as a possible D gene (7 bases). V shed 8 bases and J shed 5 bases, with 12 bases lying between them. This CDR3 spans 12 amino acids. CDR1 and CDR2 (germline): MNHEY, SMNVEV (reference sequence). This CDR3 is CASQGGGETQYF. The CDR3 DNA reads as TGTGCCAGCCAGGGGGGTGGTGAGACCCAGTACTTC.

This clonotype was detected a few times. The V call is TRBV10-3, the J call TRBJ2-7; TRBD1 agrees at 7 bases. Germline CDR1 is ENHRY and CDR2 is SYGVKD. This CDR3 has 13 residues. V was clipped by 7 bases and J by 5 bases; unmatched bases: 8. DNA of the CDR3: TGTGCCATCAACGACAGGGTTCGGAACGAGCAGTACTTC. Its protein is CAINDRVRNEQYF.

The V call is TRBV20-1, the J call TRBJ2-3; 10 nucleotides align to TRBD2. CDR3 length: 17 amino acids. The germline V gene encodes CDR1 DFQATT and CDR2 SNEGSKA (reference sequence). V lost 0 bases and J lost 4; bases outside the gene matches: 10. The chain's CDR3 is CSARDHRPSGSADTQYF. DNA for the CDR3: TGCAGTGCTAGAGATCATCGTCCTAGCGGGAGCGCAGATACGCAGTATTTT.

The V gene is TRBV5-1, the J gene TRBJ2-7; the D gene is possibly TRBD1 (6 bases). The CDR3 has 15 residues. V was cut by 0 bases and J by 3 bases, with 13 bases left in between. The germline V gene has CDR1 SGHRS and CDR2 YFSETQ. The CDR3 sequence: CASSLGQDLFYEQYF. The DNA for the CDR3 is TGCGCCAGCAGCTTGGGACAGGATTTATTCTACGAGCAGTACTTC.

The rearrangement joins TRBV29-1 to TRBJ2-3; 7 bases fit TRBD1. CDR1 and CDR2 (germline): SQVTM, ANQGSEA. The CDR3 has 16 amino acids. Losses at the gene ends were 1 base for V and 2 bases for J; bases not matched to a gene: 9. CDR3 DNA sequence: TGCAGCGTTGAAGCTCTCCGGGACAGCTTCACAGATACGCAGTATTTT. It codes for CSVEALRDSFTDTQYF.

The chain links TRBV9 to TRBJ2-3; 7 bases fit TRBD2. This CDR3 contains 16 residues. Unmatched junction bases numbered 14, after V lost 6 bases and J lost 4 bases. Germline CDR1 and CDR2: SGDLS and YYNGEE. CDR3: CASTPVPGLSPDTQYF. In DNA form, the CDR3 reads TGTGCCAGCACTCCCGTACCGGGACTATCCCCAGATACGCAGTATTTT.

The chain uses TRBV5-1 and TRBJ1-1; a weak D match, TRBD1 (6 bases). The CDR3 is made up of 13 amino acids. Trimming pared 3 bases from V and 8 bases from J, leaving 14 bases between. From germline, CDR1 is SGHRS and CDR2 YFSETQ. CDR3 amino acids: CASSWTAGVEAFF. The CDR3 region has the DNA TGCGCCAGCAGCTGGACCGCAGGGGTGGAAGCTTTCTTT.

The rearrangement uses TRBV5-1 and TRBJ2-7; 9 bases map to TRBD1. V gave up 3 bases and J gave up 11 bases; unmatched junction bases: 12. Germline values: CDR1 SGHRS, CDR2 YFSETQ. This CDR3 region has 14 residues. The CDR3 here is CASSSRDRALREYF. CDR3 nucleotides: TGCGCCAGCAGCTCCCGGGACAGGGCCTTACGTGAGTACTTC.

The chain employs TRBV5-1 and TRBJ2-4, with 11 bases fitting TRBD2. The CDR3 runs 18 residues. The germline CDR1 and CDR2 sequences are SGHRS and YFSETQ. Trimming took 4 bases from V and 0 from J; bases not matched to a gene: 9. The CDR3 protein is CASSAGTSGLLAKNIQYF. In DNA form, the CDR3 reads TGCGCCAGCAGCGCGGGGACTAGCGGCCTCCTAGCCAAAAACATTCAGTACTTC.

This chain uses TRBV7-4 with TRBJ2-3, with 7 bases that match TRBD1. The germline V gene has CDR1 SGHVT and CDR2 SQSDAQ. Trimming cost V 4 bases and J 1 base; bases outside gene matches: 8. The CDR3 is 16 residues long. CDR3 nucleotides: TGTGCCAGCAGCTCGGGACAGCGCCGGGGCACAGATACGCAGTATTTT. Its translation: CASSSGQRRGTDTQYF.

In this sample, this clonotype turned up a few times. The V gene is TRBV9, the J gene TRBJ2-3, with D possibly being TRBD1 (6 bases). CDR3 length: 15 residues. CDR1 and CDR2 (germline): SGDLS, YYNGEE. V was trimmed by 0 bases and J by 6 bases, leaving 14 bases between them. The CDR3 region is CASSVGTDLGDTQYF. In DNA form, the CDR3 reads TGTGCCAGCAGCGTAGGGACAGACCTTGGGGATACGCAGTATTTT.

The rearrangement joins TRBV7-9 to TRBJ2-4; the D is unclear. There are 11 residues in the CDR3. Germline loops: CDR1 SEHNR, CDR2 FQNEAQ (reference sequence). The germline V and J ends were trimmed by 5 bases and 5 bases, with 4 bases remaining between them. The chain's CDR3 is CASSPQNIQYF. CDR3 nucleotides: TGTGCCAGCAGCCCCCAAAACATTCAGTACTTC.